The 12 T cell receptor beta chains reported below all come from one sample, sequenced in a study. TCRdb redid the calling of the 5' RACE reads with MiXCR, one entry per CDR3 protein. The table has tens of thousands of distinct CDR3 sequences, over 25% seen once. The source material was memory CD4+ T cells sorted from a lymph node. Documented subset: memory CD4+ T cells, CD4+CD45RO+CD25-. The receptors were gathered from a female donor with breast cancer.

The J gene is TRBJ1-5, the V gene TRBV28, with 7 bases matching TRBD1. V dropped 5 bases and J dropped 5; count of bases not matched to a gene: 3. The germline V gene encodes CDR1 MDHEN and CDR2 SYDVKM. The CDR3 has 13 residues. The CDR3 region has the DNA TGTGCCAGCAGTAACAGGGGAGATCAGCCCCAGCATTTT. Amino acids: CASSNRGDQPQHF.

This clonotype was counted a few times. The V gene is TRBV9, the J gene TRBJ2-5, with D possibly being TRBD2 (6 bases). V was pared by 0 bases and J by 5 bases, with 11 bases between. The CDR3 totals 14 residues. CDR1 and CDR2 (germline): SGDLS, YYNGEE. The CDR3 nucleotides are TGTGCCAGCAGCGTAGACGGGAGTCGCGAGACCCAGTACTTC. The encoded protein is CASSVDGSRETQYF.

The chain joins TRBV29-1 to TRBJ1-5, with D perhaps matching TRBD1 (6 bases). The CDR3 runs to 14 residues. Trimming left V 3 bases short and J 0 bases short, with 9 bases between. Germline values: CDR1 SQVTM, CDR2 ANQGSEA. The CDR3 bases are TGCAGCGTTGATACAGGGCATAGCAATCAGCCCCAGCATTTT. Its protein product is CSVDTGHSNQPQHF.

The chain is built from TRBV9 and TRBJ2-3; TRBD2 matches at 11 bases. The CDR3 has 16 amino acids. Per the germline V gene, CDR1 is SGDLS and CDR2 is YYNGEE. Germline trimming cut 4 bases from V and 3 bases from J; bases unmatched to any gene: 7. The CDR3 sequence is CASSRLAGSQTDTQYF. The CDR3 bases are TGTGCCAGCAGCCGACTAGCGGGAAGTCAAACAGATACGCAGTATTTT.

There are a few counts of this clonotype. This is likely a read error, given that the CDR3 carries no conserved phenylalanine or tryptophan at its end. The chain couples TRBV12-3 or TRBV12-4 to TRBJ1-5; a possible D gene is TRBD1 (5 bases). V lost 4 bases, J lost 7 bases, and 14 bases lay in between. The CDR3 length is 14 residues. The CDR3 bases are TGTGCCAGCAGTTCAGGGCGAGTATGGCAGCCCCAGCATTGT. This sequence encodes CASSSGRVWQPQHC.

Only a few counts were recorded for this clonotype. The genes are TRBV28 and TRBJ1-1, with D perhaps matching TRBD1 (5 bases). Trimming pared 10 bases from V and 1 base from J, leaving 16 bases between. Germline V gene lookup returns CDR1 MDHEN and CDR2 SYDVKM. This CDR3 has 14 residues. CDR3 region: CATQVWGPNTEAFF. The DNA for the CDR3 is TGTGCCACCCAGGTGTGGGGACCGAACACTGAAGCTTTCTTT.

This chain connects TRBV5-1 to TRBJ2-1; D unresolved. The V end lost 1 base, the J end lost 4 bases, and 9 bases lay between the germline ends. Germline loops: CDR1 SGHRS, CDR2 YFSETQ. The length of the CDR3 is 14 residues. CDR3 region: CASSLRTEYNEQFF. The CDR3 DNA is TGCGCCAGCAGCTTGAGGACGGAGTACAATGAGCAGTTCTTC.

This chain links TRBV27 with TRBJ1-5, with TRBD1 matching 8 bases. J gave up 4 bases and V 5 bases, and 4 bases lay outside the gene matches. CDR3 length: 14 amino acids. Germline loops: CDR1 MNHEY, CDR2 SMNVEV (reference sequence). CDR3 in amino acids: CASSLRQGNQPQHF. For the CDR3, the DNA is TGTGCCAGCAGTCTTCGACAGGGGAATCAGCCCCAGCATTTT.

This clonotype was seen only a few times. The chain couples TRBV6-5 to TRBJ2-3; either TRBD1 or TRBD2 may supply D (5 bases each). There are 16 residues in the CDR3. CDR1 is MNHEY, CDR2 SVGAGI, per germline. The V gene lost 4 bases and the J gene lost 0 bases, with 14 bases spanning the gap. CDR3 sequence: CASSLLRGLSTDTQYF. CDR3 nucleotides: TGTGCCAGCAGTTTACTTCGGGGCCTAAGCACAGATACGCAGTATTTT.

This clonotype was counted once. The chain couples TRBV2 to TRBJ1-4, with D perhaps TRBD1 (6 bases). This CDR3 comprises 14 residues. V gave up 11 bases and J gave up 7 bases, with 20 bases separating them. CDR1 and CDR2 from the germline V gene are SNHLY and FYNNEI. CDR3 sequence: CAVRGTGWAEKLFF. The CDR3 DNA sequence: TGTGCCGTGCGGGGAACAGGGTGGGCTGAAAAACTGTTTTTT.

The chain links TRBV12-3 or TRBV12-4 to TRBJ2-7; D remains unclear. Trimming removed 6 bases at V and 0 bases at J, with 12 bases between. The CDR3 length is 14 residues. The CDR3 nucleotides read TGTGCCAGCAGGGTCTCGGCTGACTCCTACGAGCAGTACTTC. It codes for CASRVSADSYEQYF.

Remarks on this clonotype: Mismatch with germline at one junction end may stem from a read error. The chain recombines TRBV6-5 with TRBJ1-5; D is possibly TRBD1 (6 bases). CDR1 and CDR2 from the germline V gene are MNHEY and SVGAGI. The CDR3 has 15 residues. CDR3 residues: CAGSYPGHTDQPQHF. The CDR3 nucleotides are TGTGCCGGCAGTTACCCGGGACACACCGATCAGCCCCAGCATTTT.